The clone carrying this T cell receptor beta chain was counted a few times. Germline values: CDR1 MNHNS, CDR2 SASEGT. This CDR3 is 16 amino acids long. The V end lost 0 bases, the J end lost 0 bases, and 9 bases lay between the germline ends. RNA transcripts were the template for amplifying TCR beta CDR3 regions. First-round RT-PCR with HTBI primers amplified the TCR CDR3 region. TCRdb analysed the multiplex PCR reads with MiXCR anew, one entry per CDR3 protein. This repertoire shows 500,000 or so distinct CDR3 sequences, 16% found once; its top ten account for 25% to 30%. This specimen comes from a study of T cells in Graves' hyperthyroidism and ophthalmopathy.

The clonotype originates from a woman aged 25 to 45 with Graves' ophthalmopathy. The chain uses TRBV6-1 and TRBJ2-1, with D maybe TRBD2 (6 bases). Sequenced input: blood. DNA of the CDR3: TGTGCCAGCAGTGAAGCGAGTAGCGGCTCCTACAATGAGCAGTTCTTC. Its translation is CASSEASSGSYNEQFF.